This is a list of T cell receptor beta chains from one sample in a study of blood T cell repertoires in COVID-19. Generated by immunoSEQ multiplex PCR, the TCRdb table keeps only in-frame clones and is missing some. The sample includes 400,000 to 450,000 clones, more than 80% of them seen just once. The sequencing input was peripheral blood. Every receptor here comes from a woman aged 25 to 39 with active or convalescent COVID-19. Each CDR3 is given with its conserved first and last residue. The order of the fields is V gene, clone size, J gene, D gene, CDR3 DNA, CDR3 protein. A D gene is named only where the DNA matches it firmly. Size tells how often a clone was seen (once, few, many) or the class of an expanded clone, and some rows leave it out.

V: TRBV20-1; size: once; J: TRBJ1-2; D: NA; DNA: TGCAGTGCTCCCGACTATGGCTACACCTTC; CDR3: CSAPDYGYTF
V: TRBV5-6; size: NA; J: TRBJ2-1; D: NA; DNA: TGTGCCAGCAGCTGGGGGCGGGCCTCCTACAATGAGCAGTTCTTC; CDR3: CASSWGRASYNEQFF
V: TRBV3-1/TRBV3-2; size: once; J: TRBJ2-2; D: NA; DNA: TGTGCCAGCAGCAATGTACAGGGAGTGGGCGGGGAGCTGTTTTTT; CDR3: CASSNVQGVGGELFF
V: TRBV4-1; size: NA; J: TRBJ2-7; D: TRBD2; DNA: TGCGCCAGCAGCCGCCCGGGACTAGACAGCCTGGGCGAGCAGTACTTC; CDR3: CASSRPGLDSLGEQYF
V: TRBV29-1; size: NA; J: TRBJ1-2; D: TRBD1; DNA: TGCAGCGTTGAGGGGACAGGGGGCATCTATGGCTACACCTTC; CDR3: CSVEGTGGIYGYTF
V: TRBV11-2; size: NA; J: TRBJ1-1; D: NA; DNA: TGTGCCAGCAGCTTAAGTTTCCGGGGGGGGAACACTGAAGCTTTCTTT; CDR3: CASSLSFRGGNTEAFF
V: TRBV6-1; size: once; J: TRBJ1-1; D: TRBD1; DNA: TGTGCCAGCAGTGCCCGGACAGGGGCGGGGAACACTGAAGCTTTCTTT; CDR3: CASSARTGAGNTEAFF
V: TRBV3-1/TRBV3-2; size: NA; J: TRBJ1-2; D: TRBD1; DNA: TGTGCCAGCAGCCCCGTCGACAGGGGGGATGGCTACACCTTC; CDR3: CASSPVDRGDGYTF
V: TRBV5-1; size: NA; J: TRBJ2-3; D: TRBD2; DNA: TGCGCCAGCAGCCCGGGACTAGCGGGGGGGTTCCGCACAGATACGCAGTATTTT; CDR3: CASSPGLAGGFRTDTQYF
V: TRBV9; size: NA; J: TRBJ1-5; D: NA; DNA: TGTGCCAGCAGCGTAGAAGGGGGCAATCAGCCCCAGCATTTT; CDR3: CASSVEGGNQPQHF
V: TRBV19; size: NA; J: TRBJ1-1; D: NA; DNA: TGTGCCAGTAGTATTGGGCAGGCTGGGCAGGTTGAAGCTTTCTTT; CDR3: CASSIGQAGQVEAFF
V: TRBV6-1; size: few; J: TRBJ2-5; D: TRBD2; DNA: TGTGCCAGCAGTGAACGCCCCTCCGGGCGGGGGGCCCGGGGGAACCAAGAGACCCAGTACTTC; CDR3: CASSERPSGRGARGNQETQYF
V: TRBV19; size: NA; J: TRBJ1-1; D: TRBD1; DNA: TGTGCCAGTAGTGGCTCCGGGACAGCCTCCACTGAAGCTTTCTTT; CDR3: CASSGSGTASTEAFF
V: TRBV3-1/TRBV3-2; size: NA; J: TRBJ2-5; D: TRBD1; DNA: TGTGCCAGCAGCCGACGGACAGGGGGGCAAGAGACCCAGTACTTC; CDR3: CASSRRTGGQETQYF
V: TRBV27; size: NA; J: TRBJ2-1; D: NA; DNA: TGTGCCAGCAGTTGGGGACGCGGGGTCGATGAGCAGTTCTTC; CDR3: CASSWGRGVDEQFF
V: TRBV19; size: NA; J: TRBJ1-1; D: TRBD1; DNA: TGTGCCAGTAGTGCCTCACAGGGGGCAATTGGTGAAGCTTTCTTT; CDR3: CASSASQGAIGEAFF
V: TRBV5-1; size: NA; J: TRBJ1-2; D: NA; DNA: TGCGCCACAGGACAGAACTATGGCTACACCTTC; CDR3: CATGQNYGYTF
V: TRBV29-1; size: NA; J: TRBJ1-2; D: TRBD1; DNA: TGCAGCACTGGGGGGGACAGGAACTATGGCTACACCTTC; CDR3: CSTGGDRNYGYTF
V: TRBV5-5; size: NA; J: TRBJ2-7; D: TRBD1; DNA: TGTGCCAGCAGCCCTCCGGGACAGACCCTCTACGAGCAGTACTTC; CDR3: CASSPPGQTLYEQYF
V: TRBV6-1; size: once; J: TRBJ1-1; D: NA; DNA: TGTGCCAGCAGTGAAAATCCGGGGAGGAACACTGAAGCTTTCTTT; CDR3: CASSENPGRNTEAFF
V: TRBV5-4; size: NA; J: TRBJ2-7; D: TRBD1; DNA: TGTGCCAGCAGCTGGGCGACAGGGGGTGTTGGCGAGCAGTACTTC; CDR3: CASSWATGGVGEQYF
V: TRBV7-8; size: NA; J: TRBJ1-5; D: NA; DNA: TGTGCCAGCAGCTTATACGCAGACAGCCGGCAGCCCCAGCATTTT; CDR3: CASSLYADSRQPQHF
V: TRBV6-1; size: NA; J: TRBJ2-7; D: TRBD2; DNA: TGTGCCAGCAGTGACCCCGGGGGGGTCGGCAGTACCTACGAGCAGTACTTC; CDR3: CASSDPGGVGSTYEQYF
V: TRBV10-3; size: NA; J: TRBJ1-6; D: NA; DNA: TGTGCCATCAATCCTGACAGCAGTTCACCCCTCCACTTT; CDR3: CAINPDSSSPLHF
V: TRBV5-4; size: NA; J: TRBJ2-1; D: TRBD1; DNA: TGTGCCAGCAGCCCCGACAGGGGTTCCTACAATGAGCAGTTCTTC; CDR3: CASSPDRGSYNEQFF
V: TRBV20-1; size: NA; J: TRBJ2-7; D: TRBD2; DNA: TGCAGTGCTAGTAACGAACTAGCGGAAACCTACGAGCAGTACTTC; CDR3: CSASNELAETYEQYF
V: TRBV7-2; size: once; J: TRBJ2-7; D: TRBD1; DNA: TGTGCCAGCAGCACCGGGACAGGCAACCACGAGCAGTACTTC; CDR3: CASSTGTGNHEQYF
V: TRBV3-1/TRBV3-2; size: NA; J: TRBJ1-3; D: TRBD1; DNA: TGTGCCAGCAGCCGGTCGGCAGGGGGCTCTGGAAACACCATATATTTT; CDR3: CASSRSAGGSGNTIYF
V: TRBV5-6; size: NA; J: TRBJ1-5; D: TRBD1; DNA: TGTGCCAGCAGCAAGACACAGGGGGCCGGACAGCCCCAGCATTTT; CDR3: CASSKTQGAGQPQHF
V: TRBV27; size: NA; J: TRBJ1-1; D: NA; DNA: TGTGCCAGCAGTTTAGGGGGCCCGAACACTGAAGCTTTCTTT; CDR3: CASSLGGPNTEAFF
V: TRBV2; size: NA; J: TRBJ1-2; D: TRBD1; DNA: TGTGCCAGCAGCACAAGTACAGGGGCGGCTAGTGGCTACACCTTC; CDR3: CASSTSTGAASGYTF
V: TRBV6-1; size: NA; J: TRBJ1-1; D: NA; DNA: TGTGCCAGCAGTGAAGGAGGTTACAGGGTTGCCGGTGACTTCTTT; CDR3: CASSEGGYRVAGDFF
V: TRBV27; size: NA; J: TRBJ2-7; D: TRBD1; DNA: TGTGCCAGCAGTCCGGACAGGAGCTCCTACGAGCAGTACTTC; CDR3: CASSPDRSSYEQYF
V: TRBV2; size: NA; J: TRBJ1-2; D: NA; DNA: TGTGCCAGCAGTGAAGCCGGTCAGGCAAAGGATGGCTACACCTTC; CDR3: CASSEAGQAKDGYTF
V: TRBV6-5; size: NA; J: TRBJ1-6; D: NA; DNA: TGTGCCAGCATGGAGAGCTCCTATAATTCACCCCTCCACTTT; CDR3: CASMESSYNSPLHF
V: TRBV30; size: NA; J: TRBJ1-2; D: NA; DNA: TGTGCCTGGAGCCCAAAGGGGGACATACTACCGATCCACTATGGCTACACCTTC; CDR3: CAWSPKGDILPIHYGYTF
V: TRBV10-2; size: once; J: TRBJ2-3; D: NA; DNA: TGCGCCAGCAGCCCGCAGGGTGGCACAGATACGCAGTATTTT; CDR3: CASSPQGGTDTQYF
V: TRBV30; size: NA; J: TRBJ2-5; D: TRBD2; DNA: TGTGCCTGGTTCCTAGCGGGGTTACAAGAGACCCAGTACTTC; CDR3: CAWFLAGLQETQYF
V: TRBV5-1; size: NA; J: TRBJ1-2; D: TRBD1; DNA: TGCGCCAGCAGCTTGGGTCAGGGGGATAACTATGGCTACACCTTC; CDR3: CASSLGQGDNYGYTF
V: TRBV6-5; size: few; J: TRBJ2-5; D: TRBD1; DNA: TGTGCCAGCTTTCGGACAGGCCAAGAGACCCAGTACTTC; CDR3: CASFRTGQETQYF
V: TRBV7-9; size: NA; J: TRBJ2-2; D: NA; DNA: TGTGCCAGCAGCCCACCCCGGGTCGGCAGGGTCGCCACCGGGGAGCTGTTTTTT; CDR3: CASSPPRVGRVATGELFF
V: TRBV6-5; size: NA; J: TRBJ2-7; D: NA; DNA: TGTGCCAGCAGTTACGGCCCGTTCTCCTACGAGCAGTACTTC; CDR3: CASSYGPFSYEQYF
V: TRBV19; size: NA; J: TRBJ2-7; D: TRBD1; DNA: TGTGCCAGTAGTCCCAGGGACAGGCACGAGCAGTACTTC; CDR3: CASSPRDRHEQYF
V: TRBV27; size: NA; J: TRBJ1-1; D: NA; DNA: TGTGCCAGCAGTCGCAGCTCAGGGTCTGGCACTGAAGCTTTCTTT; CDR3: CASSRSSGSGTEAFF
V: TRBV3-1/TRBV3-2; size: NA; J: TRBJ1-1; D: NA; DNA: TGTGCCAGCAGCCTAGATACAGGGCCTGAAGCTTTCTTT; CDR3: CASSLDTGPEAFF